This T cell receptor (beta chain) is drawn from a study of T cells in Graves' hyperthyroidism and ophthalmopathy (dated by TCRdb to the late 2010s). For the study in its entirety: Peripheral blood was collected at initial diagnosis, before any treatment. TCR V-J signatures able to tell the groups apart were searched for in a discovery cohort of 95 or so patients, of whom around 42 had Graves' ophthalmopathy and around 57 had stable Graves' hyperthyroidism. Prospective prediction of ophthalmopathy was tested in an independent validation cohort consisting of under 20 hyperthyroidism patients and over 15 patients who later progressed to ophthalmopathy. The approximately 95 discovery patients were divided at random into training and test sets in a 7:3 ratio. In roughly six Graves' hyperthyroidism patients, the study also compared T-cell repertoires from thyroid tissue with T-cell repertoires from blood. After sampling, hyperthyroidism patients received methimazole starting at 30 mg daily, and ophthalmopathy patients received high-dose intravenous methylprednisolone. The paper describes TCR Vbeta CDR3 sequencing of 120 to 150 peripheral blood samples, made up of about 40 ophthalmopathy patients, roughly 75 hyperthyroidism patients and 17 progressor patients. The research as a whole found: Sample size was not statistically predetermined, and investigators were not blinded to group allocation. A 13 V-J signature model separated ophthalmopathy from stable hyperthyroidism, with around 91% sensitivity and roughly 82% specificity in cross-validation and 80%/75% in testing. Most expanded thyroid clonotypes (frequency above 0.001) were also found in blood, which suggests that blood repertoires may mirror thyroid immune responses. In validation, progression to ophthalmopathy was predicted by the model with 70.59% sensitivity and roughly 76% specificity, a median of approximately 6.5 months before onset.

Trimming accounts for 0 bases at V and 14 bases at J, while the number of junction bases matched to no gene is 2. CDR1 DFQATT and CDR2 SNEGSKA are derived from the germline V gene (reference sequence). There are 12 amino acids in the CDR3, from cysteine to phenylalanine inclusive. CDR3 DNA only is kept here, 36 bases in frame from base 1. Hyperthyroidism patients were aged 18 to 65 years and newly diagnosed, with disease duration of less than 2 months. The study excluded patients with uncontrolled infections, other autoimmune diseases, pregnancy or lactation. Diagnoses were based on clinical symptoms, serum thyroxine and TRAb, thyroid ultrasound and orbital computed tomography. For progressor patients, blood was drawn at the first diagnosis of hyperthyroidism, before any ophthalmopathy symptoms had appeared. PBMCs were isolated from around 10 ml of fresh peripheral blood by Ficoll-Paque density gradient centrifugation. Progressor patients were defined as those initially diagnosed with Graves' hyperthyroidism in whom ophthalmopathy developed during follow-up. Total RNA was extracted using Trizol reagent, and RNA quality was assessed on an Agilent 2100 Bioanalyzer.

With respect to this clonotype: No antigen is known for it. No per-base quality is available; no much larger clone lies one base away.

TCR beta CDR3 regions were amplified from RNA transcripts. The first round of RT-PCR for the TCR CDR3 was performed with the HTBI primer set and the Qiagen OneStep RT-PCR kit. A second multiplex PCR round built the libraries, followed by size selection and purification. Paired-end sequencing of the libraries was performed with 100 bp reads on an Illumina HiSeq2000. The paper's data handling went like this. SOAPnuke was used to process the raw data, with reads discarded if the reads contained adapters or uncalled bases, had a mean Phred below 15, or lacked an exact constant-primer or identifier match. High-quality paired reads were merged using COPE v1.2.5, and each unique nucleotide sequence was defined as a clonotype. MiTCR v1.1 was used to align the clonotypes against IMGT TRBV, TRBD and TRBJ reference segments. The analysis was restricted to V-J combinations with a frequency above 0.0001, which together covered just over 98% of the repertoires. The TCS score was defined as F50 (clonal expansion) divided by E x V (chaos), with BLOSUM62-based TCRdist calculated between CDR3 peptides within each V-J. Welch's t-statistics and random forest reduced fewer than 600 V-J features to under 15, which were used in a naive Bayes classifier (R e1071). Clones were called with MiXCR by TCRdb after fastp trimmed the public reads at Q25, and only in-frame beta chains were retained. Entries are consolidated by CDR3 protein sequence, retaining the most common genes and DNA. The V and J calls and clone size are TCRdb's, not the authors'. The sample includes 550,000 to 650,000 distinct CDR3 sequences, with about 14% observed a single time. The ten largest clones take up less than 6% of the sample.

The source of this sequence is a woman in her twenties or thirties with Graves' hyperthyroidism that later progressed to Graves' ophthalmopathy. Recombination linked TRBV20-1 to TRBJ2-2; 11 junctional bases match TRBD1. Sequenced input: blood. The CDR3 loop reads CSARDGTGGLFF. The nucleotides are TGCAGTGCTAGAGATGGGACAGGGGGACTGTTTTTT.